This T cell receptor (beta chain) was recovered during a study of CD8 T cells in ankylosing spondylitis. Study outcomes and limitations: Reports say disease-linked clones showed up significantly more in matched ankylosing spondylitis synovial fluid.

CDR1 is DFQATT, CDR2 SNEGSKA, per germline (reference sequence). The CDR3 spans 16 residues. By quantitative 5'-RACE with molecular barcodes, the TCR beta libraries were made. TCRdb re-derived calls from the 5' RACE reads in MiXCR, one entry per CDR3 protein. Of 100,000 to 150,000 distinct CDR3 sequences detected, roughly 8.8% appear once; the ten largest clones hold 2.5% to 3.5%. As regards this clonotype: Its antigen remains unidentified. One junction end does not reproduce the germline sequence, and a read error may be involved.

Sequencing used blood, either unsorted or a sorted T cell fraction (not recorded which). The clonotype was recovered from a male donor with ankylosing spondylitis or in good health (not recorded which). The genes are TRBV20-1 and TRBJ1-5, with TRBD1 identical over 7 bases. DNA of the CDR3: TGCACTGCTAAACGACAGGGTGACGTTAGAGGTCAGCCCCAGCATTTT. It yields the protein CTAKRQGDVRGQPQHF.